This TCR beta chain appears in the sequencing data of a study of shared clonotypes between healthy human individuals. The overall study: The people who gave samples were two women and three men aged 18 to 49.

The CDR3 has 13 residues. Trimming shortened V by 4 bases and J by 2 bases, and 9 bases separated the two germline ends. Germline V lookup: CDR1 SGHRS, CDR2 YFSETQ. Repertoires were generated with immunoSEQ multiplex PCR, while TCRdb's copy carries only in-frame clones and drops some. Of a few million clones in the sample, approximately 94% were seen once. The clonotype was recovered from a man aged 18 to 30 in good health. The J gene is TRBJ1-1, the V gene TRBV5-1; D gene ambiguous. Sample: naive CD4+ T cells sorted from blood. The sample's subset: CD45RA+ positively selected. The CDR3 region has the DNA TGCGCCAGCAGCACGGACCACAACACTGAAGCTTTCTTT. It specifies CASSTDHNTEAFF.